This T cell receptor beta chain was retrieved from a study of T cell responses to AZD1222 COVID-19 vaccine. A word on this clone: The antigen remains unidentified.

The assay was immunoSEQ multiplex PCR, and TCRdb's table has in-frame clones only and misses some. The data contain roughly 120,000 clones, roughly 90% of them singletons. Points from the study as a whole: Females made up more of the donors, who were largely white British, and clonal diversity may have come out too low. Baseline seropositivity characterized only six AZD1222 recipients.

The CDR3 spans 14 residues. Germline CDR1 and CDR2: SGHTA and FQGNSA. V lost 2 bases and J 6 bases, leaving 11 bases between the germline ends. The clonotype comes from an adult in good health. The chain employs TRBV7-2 and TRBJ1-5; the D is unclear. Sequenced here: peripheral blood, sampled on day 0 of AZD1222 vaccination. CDR3 residues: CASSLNSVGQPQHF. As DNA, the CDR3 is TGTGCCAGCAGCTTAAACAGTGTAGGTCAGCCCCAGCATTTT.